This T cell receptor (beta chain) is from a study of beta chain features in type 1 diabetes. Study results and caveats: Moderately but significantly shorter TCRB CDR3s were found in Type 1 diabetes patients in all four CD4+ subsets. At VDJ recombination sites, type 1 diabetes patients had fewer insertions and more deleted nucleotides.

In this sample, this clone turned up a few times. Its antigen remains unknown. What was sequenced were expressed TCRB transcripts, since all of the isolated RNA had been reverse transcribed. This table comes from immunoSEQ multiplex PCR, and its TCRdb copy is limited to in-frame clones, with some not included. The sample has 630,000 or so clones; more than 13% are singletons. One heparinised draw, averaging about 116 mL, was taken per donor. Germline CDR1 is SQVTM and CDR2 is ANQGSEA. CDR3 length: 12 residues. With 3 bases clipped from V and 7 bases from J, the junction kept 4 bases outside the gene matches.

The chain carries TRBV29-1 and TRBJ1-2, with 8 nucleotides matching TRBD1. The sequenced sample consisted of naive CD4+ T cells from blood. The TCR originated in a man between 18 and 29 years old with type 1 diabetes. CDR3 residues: CSVDAGTGGYTF. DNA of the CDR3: TGCAGCGTTGACGCGGGGACAGGTGGCTACACCTTC.